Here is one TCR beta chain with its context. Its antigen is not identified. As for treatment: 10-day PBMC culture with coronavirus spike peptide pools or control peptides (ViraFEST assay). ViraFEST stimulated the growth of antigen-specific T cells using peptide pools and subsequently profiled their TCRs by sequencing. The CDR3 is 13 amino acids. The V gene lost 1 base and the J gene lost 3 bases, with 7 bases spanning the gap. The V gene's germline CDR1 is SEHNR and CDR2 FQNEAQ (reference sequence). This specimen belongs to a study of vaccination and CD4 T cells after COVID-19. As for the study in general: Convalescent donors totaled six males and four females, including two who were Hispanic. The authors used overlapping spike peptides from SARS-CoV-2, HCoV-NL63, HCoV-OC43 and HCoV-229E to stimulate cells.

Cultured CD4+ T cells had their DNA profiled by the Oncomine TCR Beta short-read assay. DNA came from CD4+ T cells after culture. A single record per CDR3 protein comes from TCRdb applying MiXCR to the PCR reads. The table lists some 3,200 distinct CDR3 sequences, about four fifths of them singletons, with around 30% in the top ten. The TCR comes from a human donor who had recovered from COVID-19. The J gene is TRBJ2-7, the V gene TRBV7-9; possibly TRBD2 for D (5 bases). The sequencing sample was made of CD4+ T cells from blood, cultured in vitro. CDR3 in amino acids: CASSLGENYEQYF. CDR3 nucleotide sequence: TGTGCCAGCAGCTTAGGGGAGAACTACGAGCAGTACTTC.